These T cell receptor beta chains were read from a single sample in a study of shared clonotypes between healthy human individuals. The method was immunoSEQ multiplex PCR; TCRdb's version includes in-frame clones alone and lacks a portion of them. The sample has more than 400,000 clones; 81% are singletons. What was sequenced was PBMCs. These receptors all stem from a middle-aged woman in good health. Some clones in this sample may be carry-over from other donors' samples. CDR3s include the opening cysteine and the closing phenylalanine or tryptophan. D genes are given only for firm matches. Clone size is not always given. Where it is, it says once, few, many or a class for expanded clones.

V: TRBV15
D: TRBD1
size: once
J: TRBJ2-1
length: 14
CDR3: CATSRGQGDNEQFF
DNA: TGTGCCACCAGCAGGGGACAGGGGGACAATGAGCAGTTCTTC

V: TRBV19
D: -
size: once
J: TRBJ2-6
length: 16
CDR3: CASSIKSQSRANVLTF
DNA: TGTGCCAGTAGTATCAAATCACAAAGTCGGGCCAACGTCCTGACTTTC

V: TRBV14
D: -
size: -
J: TRBJ1-1
length: 13
CDR3: CASSFLGGVEAFF
DNA: TGTGCCAGCAGCTTCCTCGGGGGGGTTGAAGCTTTCTTT

V: TRBV2
D: -
size: -
J: TRBJ2-2
length: 12
CDR3: CASSETTGELFF
DNA: TGTGCCAGCAGTGAAACCACCGGGGAGCTGTTTTTT

V: TRBV4-3
D: -
size: -
J: TRBJ1-2
length: 15
CDR3: CASSQRTATSYGYTF
DNA: TGCGCCAGCAGCCAACGGACCGCGACTTCGTATGGCTACACCTTC

V: TRBV4-2
D: -
size: -
J: TRBJ1-2
length: 16
CDR3: CASSQDRGDTNYGYTF
DNA: TGTGCCAGCAGCCAAGATCGGGGAGATACTAACTATGGCTACACCTTC

V: TRBV5-1
D: TRBD1
size: -
J: TRBJ2-2
length: 18
CDR3: CASSLAAGRDRDTGELFF
DNA: TGCGCCAGCAGCTTGGCCGCAGGGCGAGACAGGGACACCGGGGAGCTGTTTTTT

V: TRBV5-4
D: -
size: -
J: TRBJ2-2
length: 15
CDR3: CASSQLAPNTGELFF
DNA: TGTGCCAGCAGCCAGCTAGCGCCGAACACCGGGGAGCTGTTTTTT

V: TRBV18
D: TRBD1
size: -
J: TRBJ2-7
length: 15
CDR3: CASSSGTGAPYEQYF
DNA: TGTGCCAGCTCATCCGGGACAGGGGCGCCCTACGAGCAGTACTTC

V: TRBV5-1
D: -
size: few
J: TRBJ2-7
length: 15
CDR3: CASSLTRGVVYEQYF
DNA: TGCGCCAGCAGCCTTACCAGGGGGGTAGTCTACGAGCAGTACTTC

V: TRBV29-1
D: -
size: -
J: TRBJ2-1
length: 11
CDR3: CSVVPNDEQFF
DNA: TGCAGCGTTGTTCCCAACGATGAGCAGTTCTTC

V: TRBV9
D: -
size: -
J: TRBJ2-5
length: 13
CDR3: CASSSDPQETQYF
DNA: TGTGCCAGCAGCTCCGACCCCCAAGAGACCCAGTACTTC

V: TRBV28
D: -
size: -
J: TRBJ1-1
length: 14
CDR3: CASKSGTTSTEAFF
DNA: TGTGCCAGCAAGTCCGGGACTACTTCGACTGAAGCTTTCTTT

V: TRBV30
D: TRBD2
size: -
J: TRBJ2-3
length: 15
CDR3: CAWSPLAGGTDTQYF
DNA: TGTGCCTGGAGCCCATTAGCGGGAGGCACAGATACGCAGTATTTT

V: TRBV5-1
D: -
size: -
J: TRBJ2-1
length: 14
CDR3: CASSLAQGDNEQFF
DNA: TGCGCCAGCAGCTTGGCCCAAGGAGACAATGAGCAGTTCTTC

V: TRBV27
D: -
size: -
J: TRBJ1-2
length: 13
CDR3: CASSKTDLSGYTF
DNA: TGTGCCAGCAGTAAGACAGATTTAAGCGGCTACACCTTC

V: TRBV11-2
D: -
size: -
J: TRBJ1-5
length: 14
CDR3: CASSPHTSNQPQHF
DNA: TGTGCCAGCAGCCCCCATACCAGCAATCAGCCCCAGCATTTT

V: TRBV15
D: TRBD2
size: -
J: TRBJ2-5
length: 15
CDR3: CATSRVSGNQETQYF
DNA: TGTGCCACCAGCAGAGTTAGCGGGAACCAAGAGACCCAGTACTTC

V: TRBV28
D: -
size: -
J: TRBJ1-1
length: 16
CDR3: CASSVGGGSPYTEAFF
DNA: TGTGCCAGCAGCGTGGGGGGCGGGAGTCCCTACACTGAAGCTTTCTTT

V: TRBV25-1
D: -
size: -
J: TRBJ2-5
length: 15
CDR3: CASSEYQGGPETQYF
DNA: TGTGCCAGCAGTGAATATCAGGGGGGCCCGGAGACCCAGTACTTC

V: TRBV9
D: -
size: -
J: TRBJ1-2
length: 15
CDR3: CASSVGVGTNYGYTF
DNA: TGTGCCAGCAGCGTAGGAGTAGGGACTAACTATGGCTACACCTTC

V: TRBV7-2
D: -
size: -
J: TRBJ1-3
length: 15
CDR3: CASSFTVVAGNTIYF
DNA: TGTGCCAGCAGCTTTACGGTCGTGGCTGGAAACACCATATATTTT

V: TRBV27
D: TRBD2
size: -
J: TRBJ2-7
length: 14
CDR3: CASSLSGMYYEQYF
DNA: TGTGCCAGCAGTTTGAGCGGGATGTACTACGAGCAGTACTTC

V: TRBV19
D: -
size: -
J: TRBJ1-3
length: 14
CDR3: CASSRQVSGNTIYF
DNA: TGTGCCAGTAGTAGACAGGTTTCTGGAAACACCATATATTTT

V: TRBV2
D: TRBD2
size: -
J: TRBJ2-4
length: 16
CDR3: CASSNGLAEVKNIQYF
DNA: TGTGCCAGCAGTAACGGACTAGCGGAGGTCAAAAACATTCAGTACTTC

V: TRBV7-2
D: -
size: -
J: TRBJ2-5
length: 13
CDR3: CASSLPGIETQYF
DNA: TGTGCCAGCAGCTTACCAGGGATCGAGACCCAGTACTTC

V: TRBV7-3
D: TRBD2
size: -
J: TRBJ2-1
length: 17
CDR3: CASSLTGGLAGSGEQFF
DNA: TGTGCCAGCAGCTTAACGGGGGGACTAGCGGGTTCCGGTGAGCAGTTCTTC

V: TRBV21-1
D: -
size: many
J: TRBJ2-1
length: 15
CDR3: CASSKEREGYNEQFF
DNA: TGTGCCAGCAGCAAAGAGCGGGAGGGGTACAATGAGCAGTTCTTC

V: TRBV19
D: -
size: -
J: TRBJ1-3
length: 15
CDR3: CASSAGRTSGNTIYF
DNA: TGTGCCAGTAGTGCCGGACGTACGTCTGGAAACACCATATATTTT

V: TRBV28
D: TRBD1
size: -
J: TRBJ1-2
length: 15
CDR3: CASSLTGTGSYGYTF
DNA: TGTGCCAGCAGTTTGACCGGGACAGGGTCTTATGGCTACACCTTC

V: TRBV28
D: TRBD2
size: -
J: TRBJ2-4
length: 16
CDR3: CASSTVSGRDKNIQYF
DNA: TGTGCCAGCAGCACAGTGAGCGGGAGAGACAAAAACATTCAGTACTTC

V: TRBV7-2
D: TRBD1
size: few
J: TRBJ2-7
length: 15
CDR3: CASSLGTGSAYEQYF
DNA: TGTGCCAGCAGCTTAGGGACAGGATCCGCCTACGAGCAGTACTTC

V: TRBV5-4
D: -
size: once
J: TRBJ1-1
length: 14
CDR3: CASSQAFTALEAFF
DNA: TGCGCCAGCAGCCAAGCTTTCACCGCCCTTGAAGCTTTCTTT

V: TRBV6-5
D: -
size: -
J: TRBJ1-2
length: 13
CDR3: CASSYSPNYGYTF
DNA: TGTGCCAGCAGTTACTCTCCCAACTATGGCTACACCTTC

V: TRBV2
D: TRBD1
size: -
J: TRBJ1-4
length: 13
CDR3: CASSGQGGEKLFF
DNA: TGTGCCAGCAGTGGACAGGGCGGTGAAAAACTGTTTTTT

V: TRBV15
D: -
size: few
J: TRBJ1-3
length: 15
CDR3: CATSRVTASGNTIYF
DNA: TGTGCCACCAGCAGAGTAACTGCCTCTGGAAACACCATATATTTT

V: TRBV28
D: -
size: -
J: TRBJ2-5
length: 13
CDR3: CASRGDQQETQYF
DNA: TGTGCCAGCAGGGGGGACCAACAAGAGACCCAGTACTTC

V: TRBV5-1
D: -
size: -
J: TRBJ2-7
length: 16
CDR3: CASSLVVGAVSYEQYF
DNA: TGCGCCAGCAGCTTGGTAGTGGGGGCCGTATCCTACGAGCAGTACTTC

V: TRBV5-1
D: -
size: -
J: TRBJ2-7
length: 11
CDR3: CASTQNYEQYF
DNA: TGCGCCAGCACCCAGAACTACGAGCAGTACTTC

V: TRBV28
D: TRBD2
size: -
J: TRBJ2-3
length: 17
CDR3: CASSSPPGAGNTDTQYF
DNA: TGTGCCAGCAGTTCTCCCCCAGGAGCGGGGAACACAGATACGCAGTATTTT

V: TRBV30
D: -
size: -
J: TRBJ1-5
length: 13
CDR3: CAWSQRGDQPQHF
DNA: TGTGCCTGGAGTCAGAGGGGCGATCAGCCCCAGCATTTT

V: TRBV7-9
D: -
size: -
J: TRBJ2-7
length: 15
CDR3: CASSSSRPGGAEQYF
DNA: TGTGCCAGCAGCTCCTCTCGCCCCGGAGGGGCCGAGCAGTACTTC

V: TRBV5-4
D: TRBD1
size: -
J: TRBJ2-7
length: 16
CDR3: CASSLGGTGGLYEQYF
DNA: TGTGCCAGCAGCTTGGGAGGTACAGGGGGCCTCTACGAGCAGTACTTC

V: TRBV29-1
D: -
size: -
J: TRBJ2-5
length: 13
CDR3: CSVGYQIQETQYF
DNA: TGCAGCGTTGGTTATCAAATCCAAGAGACCCAGTACTTC

V: TRBV10-2
D: -
size: -
J: TRBJ1-2
length: 16
CDR3: CASSDITGSANYGYTF
DNA: TGCGCCAGCAGTGATATTACGGGATCCGCTAACTATGGCTACACCTTC

V: TRBV7-3
D: TRBD2
size: many
J: TRBJ2-2
length: 17
CDR3: CASSRTLAGAFTGELFF
DNA: TGTGCCAGCAGCAGGACTTTAGCGGGAGCGTTCACCGGGGAGCTGTTTTTT